This T cell receptor beta chain was recovered during a study of human T cells and chemical hapten exposure. V was pared by 5 bases and J by 6 bases, with 9 bases between. CDR1 and CDR2 (germline): LNHNV, YYDKDF (reference sequence). The CDR3 is made up of 12 amino acids. Individual cDNA molecules received unique molecular identifiers in the library. TCRdb reanalysed the RACE reads using MiXCR and keeps one entry per CDR3 protein. The table records tens of thousands of distinct CDR3 sequences, about 10% of them present only once. Specified time point: pre-sensitization, week 0. Described treatment: therapeutic diphenylcyclopropenone sensitization with weekly scalp DPC. Only after blood had been drawn was each patch test applied. The template was total RNA from unfractionated whole blood.

Material: whole blood, obtained in connection with sensitization to the hapten diphenylcyclopropenone (DPC). The rearrangement links TRBV15 to TRBJ2-3; TRBD2 is a possible D gene (6 bases). This sequence was found in a woman between 45 and 65 years old with alopecia areata. Some clones in this sample may be carry-over from other donors' samples. CDR3 residues: CATSSSGDTQYF. The CDR3 region has the DNA TGTGCCACCAGCTCGAGCGGGGATACGCAGTATTTT.